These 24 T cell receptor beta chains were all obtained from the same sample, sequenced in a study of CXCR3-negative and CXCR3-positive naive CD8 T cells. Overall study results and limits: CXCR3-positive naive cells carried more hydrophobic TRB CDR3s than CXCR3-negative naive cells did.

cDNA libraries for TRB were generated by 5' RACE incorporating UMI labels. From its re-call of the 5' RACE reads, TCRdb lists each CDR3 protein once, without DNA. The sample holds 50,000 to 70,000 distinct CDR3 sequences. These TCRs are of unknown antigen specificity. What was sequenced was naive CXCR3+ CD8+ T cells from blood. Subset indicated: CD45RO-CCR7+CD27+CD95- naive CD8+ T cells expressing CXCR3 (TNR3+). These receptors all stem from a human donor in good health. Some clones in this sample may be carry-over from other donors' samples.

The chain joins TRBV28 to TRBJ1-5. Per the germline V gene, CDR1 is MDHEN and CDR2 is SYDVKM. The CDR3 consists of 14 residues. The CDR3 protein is CASTLLWGNQPQHF.

The CDR3 spells CSVVGSGGSYEQYF. The J gene is TRBJ2-7, the V gene TRBV29-1; TCRdb indicates TRBD2, and absent DNA this call remains unverified. Germline assignment: CDR1 SQVTM and CDR2 ANQGSEA. The CDR3 sequence is 14 residues long.

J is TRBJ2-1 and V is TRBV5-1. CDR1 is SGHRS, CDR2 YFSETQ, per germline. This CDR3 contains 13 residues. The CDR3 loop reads CASSLAAGHEQFF.

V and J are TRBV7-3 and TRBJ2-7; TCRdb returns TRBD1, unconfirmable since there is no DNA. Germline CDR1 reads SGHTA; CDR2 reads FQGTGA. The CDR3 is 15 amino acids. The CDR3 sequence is CASSFPTGISYEQYF.

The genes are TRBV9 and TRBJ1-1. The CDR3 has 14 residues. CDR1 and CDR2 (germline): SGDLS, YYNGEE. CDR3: CASSAHGSGTEAFF.

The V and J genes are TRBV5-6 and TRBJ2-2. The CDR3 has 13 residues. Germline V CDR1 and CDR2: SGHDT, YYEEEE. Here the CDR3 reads CASSVVNTGELFF.

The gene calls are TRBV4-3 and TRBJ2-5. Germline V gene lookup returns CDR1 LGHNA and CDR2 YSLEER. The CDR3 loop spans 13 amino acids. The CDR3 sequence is CASSQDRGETQYF.

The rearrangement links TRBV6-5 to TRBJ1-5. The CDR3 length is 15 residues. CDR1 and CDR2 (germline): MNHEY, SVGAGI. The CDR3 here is CASSLSQYSNQPQHF.

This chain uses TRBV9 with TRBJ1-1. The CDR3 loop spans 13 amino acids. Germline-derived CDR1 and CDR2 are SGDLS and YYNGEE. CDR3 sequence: CASSEIQNTEAFF.

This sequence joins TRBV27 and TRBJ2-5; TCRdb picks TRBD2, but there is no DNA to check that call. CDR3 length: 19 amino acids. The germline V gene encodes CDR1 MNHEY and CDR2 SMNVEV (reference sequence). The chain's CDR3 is CASSLIAGGLPTYQETQYF.

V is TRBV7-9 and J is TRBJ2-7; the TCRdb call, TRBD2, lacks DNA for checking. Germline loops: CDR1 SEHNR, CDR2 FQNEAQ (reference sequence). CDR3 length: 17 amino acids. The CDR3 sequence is CASSFGEPSGAIYEQYF.

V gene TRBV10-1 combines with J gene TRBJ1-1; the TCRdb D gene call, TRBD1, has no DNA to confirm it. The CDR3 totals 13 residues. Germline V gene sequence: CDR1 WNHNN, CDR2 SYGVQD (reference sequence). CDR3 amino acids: CASRLGQGTEAFF.

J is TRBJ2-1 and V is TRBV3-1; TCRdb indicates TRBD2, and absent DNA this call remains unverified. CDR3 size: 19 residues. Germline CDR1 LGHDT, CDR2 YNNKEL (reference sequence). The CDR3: CASSEAHGTSGRAFHEQFF.

The CDR3 protein is CASSSLLAGYRYDEQFF. This chain uses TRBV5-1 with TRBJ2-1; absent DNA, TCRdb's TRBD2 call cannot be checked. This CDR3 comprises 17 residues. The germline V gene has CDR1 SGHRS and CDR2 YFSETQ.

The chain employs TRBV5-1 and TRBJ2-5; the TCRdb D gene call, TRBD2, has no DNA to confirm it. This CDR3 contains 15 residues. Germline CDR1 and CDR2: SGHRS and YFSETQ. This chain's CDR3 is CASSGEGLPQETQYF.

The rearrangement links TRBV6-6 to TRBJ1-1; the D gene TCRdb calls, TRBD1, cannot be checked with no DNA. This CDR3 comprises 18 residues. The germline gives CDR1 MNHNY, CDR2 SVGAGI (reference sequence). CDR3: CASSLVIRDIGTNTEAFF.

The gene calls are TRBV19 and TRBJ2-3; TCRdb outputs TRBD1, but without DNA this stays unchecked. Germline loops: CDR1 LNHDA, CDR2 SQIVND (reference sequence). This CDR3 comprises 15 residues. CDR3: CASTQLRGIRDTQYF.

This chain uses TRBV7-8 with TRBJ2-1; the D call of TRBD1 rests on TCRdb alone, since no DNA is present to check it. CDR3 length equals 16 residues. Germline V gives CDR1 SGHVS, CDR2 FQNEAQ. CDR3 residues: CASSVPGTSVVNEQSF.

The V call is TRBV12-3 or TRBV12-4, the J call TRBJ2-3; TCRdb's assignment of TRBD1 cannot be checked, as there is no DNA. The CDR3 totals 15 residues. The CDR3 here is CASRCTTGIADTQYF.

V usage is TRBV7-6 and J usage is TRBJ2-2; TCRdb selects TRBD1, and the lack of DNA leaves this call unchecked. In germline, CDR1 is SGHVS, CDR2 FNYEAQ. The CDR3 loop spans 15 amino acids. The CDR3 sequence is CASRSDRANTGELFF.

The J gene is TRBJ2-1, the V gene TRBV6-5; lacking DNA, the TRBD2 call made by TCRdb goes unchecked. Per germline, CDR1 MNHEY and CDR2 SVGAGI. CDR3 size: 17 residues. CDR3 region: CASSLTPLAGYYNEQFF.

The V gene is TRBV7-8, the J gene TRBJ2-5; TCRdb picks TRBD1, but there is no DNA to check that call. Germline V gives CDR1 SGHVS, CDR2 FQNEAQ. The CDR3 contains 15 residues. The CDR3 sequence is CASSDAGGLGETQYF.

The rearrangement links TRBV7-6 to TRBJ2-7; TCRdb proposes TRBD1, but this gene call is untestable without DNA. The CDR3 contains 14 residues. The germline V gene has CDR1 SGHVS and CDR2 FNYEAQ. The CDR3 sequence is CASSSRDSYYEQYF.

The CDR3 spells CASSSVEYEQYF. The chain employs TRBV5-5 and TRBJ2-7. The germline V gene encodes CDR1 SGHKS and CDR2 YYEKEE (reference sequence). The CDR3 spans 12 residues.